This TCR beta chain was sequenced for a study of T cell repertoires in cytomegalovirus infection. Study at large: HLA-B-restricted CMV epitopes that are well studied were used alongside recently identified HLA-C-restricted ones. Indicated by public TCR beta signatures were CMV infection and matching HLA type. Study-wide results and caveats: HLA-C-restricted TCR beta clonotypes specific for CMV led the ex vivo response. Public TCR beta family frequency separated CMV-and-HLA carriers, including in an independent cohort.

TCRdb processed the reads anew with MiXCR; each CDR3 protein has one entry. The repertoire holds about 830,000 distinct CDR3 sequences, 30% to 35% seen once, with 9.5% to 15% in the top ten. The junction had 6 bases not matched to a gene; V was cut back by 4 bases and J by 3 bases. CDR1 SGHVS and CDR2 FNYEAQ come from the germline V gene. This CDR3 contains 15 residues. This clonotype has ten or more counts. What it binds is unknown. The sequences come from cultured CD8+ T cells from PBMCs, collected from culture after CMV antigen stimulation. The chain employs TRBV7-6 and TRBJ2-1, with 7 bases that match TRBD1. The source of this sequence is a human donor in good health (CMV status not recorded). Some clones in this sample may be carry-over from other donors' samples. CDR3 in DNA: TGTGCCAGCAGCTGGCCGGGACAGAGCTACAATGAGCAGTTCTTC. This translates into CASSWPGQSYNEQFF.